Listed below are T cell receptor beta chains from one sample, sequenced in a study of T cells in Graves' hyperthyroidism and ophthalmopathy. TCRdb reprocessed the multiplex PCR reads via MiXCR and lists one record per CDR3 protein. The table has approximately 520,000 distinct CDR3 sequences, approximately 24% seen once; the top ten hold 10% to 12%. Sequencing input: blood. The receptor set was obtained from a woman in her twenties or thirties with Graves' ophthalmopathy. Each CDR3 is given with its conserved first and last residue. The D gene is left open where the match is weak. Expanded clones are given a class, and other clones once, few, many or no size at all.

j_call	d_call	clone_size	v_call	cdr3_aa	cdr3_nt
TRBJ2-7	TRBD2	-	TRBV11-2	CASSLYLSGGAREQYF	TGTGCCAGCAGCTTATATCTTAGCGGGGGGGCCCGAGAGCAGTACTTC
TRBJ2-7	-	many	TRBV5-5	CASSNSAGYYEQYF	TGTGCCAGCAGCAATTCCGCGGGGTACTACGAGCAGTACTTC
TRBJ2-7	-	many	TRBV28	CASRPPRDRSYEQYF	TGTGCCAGCAGACCCCCAAGGGACCGTTCCTACGAGCAGTACTTC
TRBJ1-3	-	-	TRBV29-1	CSLKSPTGRSSGNTIYF	TGCAGCCTTAAGTCCCCCACGGGCAGAAGCTCTGGAAACACCATATATTTT
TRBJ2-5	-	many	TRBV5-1	CASSRITGAGGTQYF	TGCGCCAGCAGCCGTATCACCGGGGCCGGAGGGACCCAGTACTTC
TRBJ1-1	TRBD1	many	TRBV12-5	CASARQGIATEAFF	TGTGCTAGTGCCAGACAGGGGATCGCCACTGAAGCTTTCTTT
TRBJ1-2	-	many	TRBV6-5	CASSYGGREYGYTF	TGTGCCAGCAGTTACGGGGGCAGGGAGTATGGCTACACCTTC
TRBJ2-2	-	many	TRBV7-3	CASSLRPVSGSAGELFF	TGTGCCAGCAGCTTAAGGCCGGTCTCGGGGTCCGCCGGGGAGCTGTTTTTT
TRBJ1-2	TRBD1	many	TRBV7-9	CASSLPDRGDGYTF	TGTGCCAGCAGCTTACCAGACAGGGGGGATGGCTACACCTTC
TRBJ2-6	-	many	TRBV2	CASSGRGISGANVLTF	TGTGCCAGCAGTGGCCGGGGTATCTCTGGGGCCAACGTCCTGACTTTC
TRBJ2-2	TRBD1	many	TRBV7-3	CASSRQGTNTGELFF	TGTGCCAGCAGCCGACAGGGAACGAACACCGGGGAGCTGTTTTTT
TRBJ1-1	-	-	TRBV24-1	CATSATGNTEAFF	TGTGCCACCAGTGCGACAGGGAACACTGAAGCTTTCTTT
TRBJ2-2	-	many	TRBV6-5	CASNQREVNGELFF	TGTGCCAGCAACCAAAGGGAAGTGAACGGGGAGCTGTTTTTT
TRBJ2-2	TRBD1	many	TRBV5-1	CASSLGQGASIGELFF	TGCGCCAGCAGCTTAGGACAGGGGGCGTCCATCGGGGAGCTGTTTTTT
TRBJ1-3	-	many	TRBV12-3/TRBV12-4	CASTRSANTIYF	TGTGCCAGCACTAGGTCCGCAAACACCATATATTTT
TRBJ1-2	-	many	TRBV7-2	CASSRYLYGYTF	TGTGCCAGCAGCCGCTACCTCTATGGCTACACCTTC
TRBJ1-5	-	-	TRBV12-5	CASGLTRSNQPQHF	TGTGCTAGTGGTTTAACTCGTAGCAATCAGCCCCAGCATTTT
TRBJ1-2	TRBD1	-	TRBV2	CASFRDRGDGGYTF	TGTGCCAGCTTCCGGGACAGGGGAGACGGGGGCTACACCTTC
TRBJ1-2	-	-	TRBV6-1	CASISGRSGIGYTF	TGTGCCAGCATCTCCGGACGGTCGGGGATTGGCTACACCTTC
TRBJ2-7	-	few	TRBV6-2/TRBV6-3	CASKGRGYEQYF	TGTGCCAGCAAGGGACGAGGATACGAGCAGTACTTC
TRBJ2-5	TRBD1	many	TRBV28	CASSPWGTGGTQYF	TGTGCCAGCAGTCCCTGGGGGACAGGAGGGACCCAGTACTTC
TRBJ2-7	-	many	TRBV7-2	CASSFGTVAGRWAYEQYF	TGTGCCAGCAGCTTTGGGACTGTGGCGGGGAGGTGGGCCTACGAGCAGTACTTC
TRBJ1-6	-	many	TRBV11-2	CASSLEAEFNSPLHF	TGTGCCAGCAGCTTAGAGGCAGAGTTTAATTCACCCCTCCACTTT
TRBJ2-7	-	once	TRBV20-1	CSAGGPPYEQYF	TGCAGTGCTGGGGGTCCCCCCTACGAGCAGTACTTC
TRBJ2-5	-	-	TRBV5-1	CASSLEFSHQETQYF	TGCGCCAGCAGCTTGGAATTTAGCCACCAAGAGACCCAGTACTTC
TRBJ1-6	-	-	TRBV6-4	CASSEAGSYGSPLHF	TGTGCCAGCAGTGAGGCAGGGTCGTATGGTTCACCCCTCCACTTT
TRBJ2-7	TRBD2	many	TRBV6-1	CASISGGYEQYF	TGTGCCAGCATAAGCGGGGGCTACGAGCAGTACTTC
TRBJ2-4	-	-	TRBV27	CASSLSGEGVIKYF	TGTGCCAGCAGTTTGTCAGGGGAAGGGGTCATTAAGTACTTC
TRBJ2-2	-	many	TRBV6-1	CASGPRGGVTGELFF	TGTGCCAGCGGACCCCGCGGTGGAGTCACCGGGGAGCTGTTTTTT
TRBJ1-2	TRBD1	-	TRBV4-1	CASSQARGQAYGYTF	TGCGCCAGCAGCCAAGCGAGGGGGCAGGCCTATGGCTACACCTTC
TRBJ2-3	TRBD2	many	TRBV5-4	CASSLWSAAGGRNTQYF	TGTGCCAGCAGCTTGTGGTCTGCGGCGGGGGGGCGGAATACGCAGTATTTT
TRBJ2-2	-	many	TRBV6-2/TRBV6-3	CASSYTYNTGELFF	TGTGCCAGCAGTTACACCTACAACACCGGGGAGCTGTTTTTT
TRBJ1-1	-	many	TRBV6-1	CATPRGVLNTEAFF	TGTGCCACCCCGCGGGGGGTTCTTAACACTGAAGCTTTCTTT
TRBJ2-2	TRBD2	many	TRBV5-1	CASSSGLVGPGELFF	TGCGCCAGCAGCTCGGGACTAGTAGGACCCGGGGAGCTGTTTTTT
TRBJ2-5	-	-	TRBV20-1	CSGPRAFQETQYF	TGCAGTGGCCCCAGGGCCTTCCAAGAGACCCAGTACTTC
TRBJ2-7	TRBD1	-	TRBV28	CASTRPGQTYEQYF	TGTGCCAGCACCCGACCGGGACAGACCTACGAGCAGTACTTC
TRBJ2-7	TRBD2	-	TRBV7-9	CASSLAGGSTYEQYF	TGTGCCAGCAGCTTAGCGGGCGGGAGCACGTACGAGCAGTACTTC
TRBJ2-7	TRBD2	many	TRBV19	CASSFAGGHGYEQYF	TGTGCCAGTAGCTTCGCGGGGGGTCATGGCTACGAGCAGTACTTC
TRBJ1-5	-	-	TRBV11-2	CASSAQGRQGNQPQHF	TGTGCCAGCAGCGCCCAGGGGAGGCAAGGCAATCAGCCCCAGCATTTT
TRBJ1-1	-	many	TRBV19	CASSNLDRHTEAFF	TGTGCCAGTAGTAACCTCGACAGACACACTGAAGCTTTCTTT
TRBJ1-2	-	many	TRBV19	CASSIAGIGNYGYTF	TGTGCCAGTAGTATTGCAGGCATTGGCAACTATGGCTACACCTTC
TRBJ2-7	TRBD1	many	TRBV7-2	CASSSTGGHEQYF	TGTGCCAGCAGCTCGACAGGGGGCCACGAGCAGTACTTC
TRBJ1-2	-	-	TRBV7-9	CASSPSRAANYGYTF	TGTGCCAGCAGCCCTTCAAGGGCTGCTAACTATGGCTACACCTTC
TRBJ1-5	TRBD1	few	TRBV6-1	CASSPSRQGGQPQHF	TGTGCCAGCAGTCCCTCCCGACAGGGAGGACAGCCCCAGCATTTT
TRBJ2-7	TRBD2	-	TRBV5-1	CASSIGGDEQYF	TGCGCCAGCAGCATTGGGGGGGACGAGCAGTACTTC
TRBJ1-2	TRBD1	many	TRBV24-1	CATSAIGTGDYGYTF	TGTGCCACCAGTGCAATCGGGACAGGCGACTATGGCTACACCTTC
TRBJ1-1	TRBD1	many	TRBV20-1	CSVTQGADTEAFF	TGCAGTGTCACCCAGGGGGCAGACACTGAAGCTTTCTTT
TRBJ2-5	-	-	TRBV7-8	CASSLDHGSGETQYF	TGTGCCAGCAGCTTAGATCACGGGAGCGGAGAGACCCAGTACTTC
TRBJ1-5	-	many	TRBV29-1	CSVAATINQPQHF	TGCAGCGTTGCGGCCACGATCAATCAGCCCCAGCATTTT
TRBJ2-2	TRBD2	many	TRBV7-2	CASSMSGGAGTGELFF	TGTGCCAGCAGCATGAGCGGGGGGGCTGGCACCGGGGAGCTGTTTTTT
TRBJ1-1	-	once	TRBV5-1	CASSLSPTNTEAFF	TGCGCCAGCAGCTTGAGTCCGACGAACACTGAAGCTTTCTTT
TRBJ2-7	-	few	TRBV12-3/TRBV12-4	CASRAPGTYEQYF	TGTGCCAGCAGGGCACCCGGAACCTACGAGCAGTACTTC
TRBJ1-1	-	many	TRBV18	CASSPSPVQSSNTEAFF	TGTGCCAGCTCACCAAGTCCTGTACAGAGCTCGAACACTGAAGCTTTCTTT